Here is one T cell receptor (beta chain) with its context. The sample originates from a study of T-cell reconstitution after alpha-beta-depleted transplantation in children. The CDR3 has 12 amino acids. V lost 3 bases to trimming and J lost 5 bases, with 8 bases between them. Preparation of the TCRbeta library involved a method that used unique molecular identifiers. TCRdb fed the PCR reads into MiXCR, producing one record per CDR3 protein. The sample records some 500,000 distinct CDR3 sequences, approximately 20% being singletons. The source material was PBMCs from the stem cell graft donor, sampled from the stem cell graft. The chain joins TRBV12-3 or TRBV12-4 to TRBJ2-7; D is ambiguous. This clonotype originated in a human donor who donated a stem cell graft to a child with acute lymphoblastic leukemia. In DNA form, the CDR3 reads TGTGCCAGCAGTTTGGACCGGCACGAGCAGTACTTC. It codes for CASSLDRHEQYF.